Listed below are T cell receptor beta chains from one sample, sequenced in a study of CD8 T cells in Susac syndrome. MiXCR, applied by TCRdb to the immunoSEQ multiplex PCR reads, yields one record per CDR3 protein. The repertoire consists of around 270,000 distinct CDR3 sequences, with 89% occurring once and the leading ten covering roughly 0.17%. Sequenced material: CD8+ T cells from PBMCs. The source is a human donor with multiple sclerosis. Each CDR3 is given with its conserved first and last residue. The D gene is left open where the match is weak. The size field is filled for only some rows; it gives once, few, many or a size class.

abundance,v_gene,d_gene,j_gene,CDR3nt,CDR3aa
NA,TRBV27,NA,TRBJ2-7,TGTGCCAGCAGTTTTGGAAGCGAGCAGTACTTC,CASSFGSEQYF
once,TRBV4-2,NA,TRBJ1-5,TGTGCCAGCAGCCAAGATGCCTTAGGGGAGGGAAATCAGCCCCAGCATTTT,CASSQDALGEGNQPQHF
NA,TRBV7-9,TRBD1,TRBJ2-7,TGTGCCAGCAGCCGAGGGGACAGTACCTACGAGCAGTACTTC,CASSRGDSTYEQYF
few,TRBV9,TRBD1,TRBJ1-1,TGTGCCAGCAGCGTCGACAGGGCAAACACTGAAGCTTTCTTT,CASSVDRANTEAFF
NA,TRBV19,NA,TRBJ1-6,TGTGCCAGTACCACACTTCAGGGGAATTCACCCCTCCACTTT,CASTTLQGNSPLHF
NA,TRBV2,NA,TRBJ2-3,TGTGCCAGCAGGGGGGGGCTCAGGCTTCCAGATACGCAGTATTTT,CASRGGLRLPDTQYF
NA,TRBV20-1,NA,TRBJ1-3,TGCAGTGCCCGGACAGTCTCTGGAAACACCATATATTTT,CSARTVSGNTIYF
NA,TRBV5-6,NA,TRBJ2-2,TGTGCCAGCAGCTTGTTGGAGGCCGGGGAGCTGTTTTTT,CASSLLEAGELFF
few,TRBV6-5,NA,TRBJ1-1,TGTGCCAGCAGTTTAGTCACGGGAACTGAAGCTTTCTTT,CASSLVTGTEAFF
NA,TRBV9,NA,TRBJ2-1,TGTGCCAGCAGCCCATCGATCACCGGGGCCTACAATGAGCAGTTCTTC,CASSPSITGAYNEQFF
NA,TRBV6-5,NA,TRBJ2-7,TGTGCCAGCAGTTACCCTCTCTTGGAGCAGTACTTC,CASSYPLLEQYF
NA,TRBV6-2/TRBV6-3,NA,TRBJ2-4,TGTGCCAGCAGTTCCACCCACCTGACCGATCCCTTAAACATTCAGTACTTC,CASSSTHLTDPLNIQYF
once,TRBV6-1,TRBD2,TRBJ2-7,TGTGCCAGCACGGGGACTAGCGGGAGCGTAACCTACGAGCAGTACTTC,CASTGTSGSVTYEQYF
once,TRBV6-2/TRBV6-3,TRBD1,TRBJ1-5,TGTGCCAGCAAGGACAGGGGGATCCAGCCCCAGCATTTT,CASKDRGIQPQHF
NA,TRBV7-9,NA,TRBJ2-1,TGTGTATCGGGTGAGAGCTCCTACAATGAGCAGTTCTTC,CVSGESSYNEQFF
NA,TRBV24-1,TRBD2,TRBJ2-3,TGTGCCACCAGTGATTGGACTAGCGGGGGATTCGGTACGCAGTATTTT,CATSDWTSGGFGTQYF
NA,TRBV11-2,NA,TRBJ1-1,TGTGCCAGCAGCTTGGCACTGAACACTGAAGCTTTCTTT,CASSLALNTEAFF
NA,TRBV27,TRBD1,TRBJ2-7,TGTGCCAGCAGTTCCCCACAGGGGGCCGGGTACTTC,CASSSPQGAGYF
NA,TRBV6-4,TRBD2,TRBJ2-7,TGTGCCAGCAGTGACTCATCTAGCGGGAGTTCTGAGCAGTACTTC,CASSDSSSGSSEQYF
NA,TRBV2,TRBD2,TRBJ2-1,TGTGCCAGCAGGGATAGCGGGACTGTTGAGCAGTTCTTC,CASRDSGTVEQFF
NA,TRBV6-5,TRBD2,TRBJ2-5,TGTGCCAGCAGTTACCCCAGATCGCCTAGCGGGAGCCCACAAGAGACCCAGTACTTC,CASSYPRSPSGSPQETQYF
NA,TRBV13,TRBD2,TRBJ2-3,TGTGCCAGCAGCTTAGCCCTAGCGGGTTCCTCTAGCACAGATACGCAGTATTTT,CASSLALAGSSSTDTQYF
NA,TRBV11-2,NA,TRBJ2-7,TGTGCCAGCAGCTTAGGCAAATCCTACGAGCAGTACTTC,CASSLGKSYEQYF
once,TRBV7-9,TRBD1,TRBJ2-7,TGTGCCAGCAGCTCCCCGTCGGGACAGAGCTACGAGCAGTACTTC,CASSSPSGQSYEQYF
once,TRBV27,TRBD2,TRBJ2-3,TGTGCCAGCAGCTCGCAGACACTGCGGGGGTTCACAGATACGCAGTATTTT,CASSSQTLRGFTDTQYF
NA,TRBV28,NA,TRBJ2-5,TGTGCCAGCAGTTTAAATGGAGGACAAGAGACCCAGTACTTC,CASSLNGGQETQYF
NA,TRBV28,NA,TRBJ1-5,TGTGCCAGCAGTTTATCAACAGGATTCACAAATCAGCCCCAGCATTTT,CASSLSTGFTNQPQHF
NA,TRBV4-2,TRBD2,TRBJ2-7,TGTGCCAGCAGCACTCGAGCGGGAGATTCGTACGAGCAGTACTTC,CASSTRAGDSYEQYF
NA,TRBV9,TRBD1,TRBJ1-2,TGTGCCAGCGGTATGACAGGGGTCGGCTACACCTTC,CASGMTGVGYTF